This T cell receptor (beta chain) was sequenced in a study of post-analysis software for immune sequencing data. In the study overall: Recorded disease courses covered relapsing-remitting, secondary progressive and progressive-relapsing multiple sclerosis. Some patients had no subtype annotation. Broader study findings: Patients used roughly five TRBV segments, including TRBV5-6, TRBV5-1 and TRBV20-1, more often than controls.

In regard to this clonotype: Its antigen remains unidentified.

Sequencing libraries made from TCR beta cDNA carried unique molecular identifiers. TCRdb itself ran the PCR reads through MiXCR, one entry per CDR3 protein. The table has 700,000 to 900,000 distinct CDR3 sequences, 46% seen once. The CDR3 is 15 residues long. V was trimmed by 7 bases and J by 7 bases, leaving 22 bases between them. The rearrangement uses TRBV12-3 or TRBV12-4 and TRBJ2-5; maybe TRBD2 (6 bases). This TCR was sampled from a girl aged 5 to 17 with multiple sclerosis. Sequencing was carried out using blood. CDR3 sequence: CASTPGETLGRTQYF. The CDR3 region has the DNA TGTGCCAGCACCCCGGGGGAGACCCTCGGCCGGACCCAGTACTTC.